The 3 T cell receptor beta chains given below trace back to one sample, sequenced in a study of blood T cell repertoires in COVID-19. Assay: immunoSEQ multiplex PCR; the TCRdb copy retains only in-frame clones and omits some. The table records 250,000 or so clones, about nine tenths of them present only once. The sequenced sample was peripheral blood. These receptor sequences come from a man between 35 and 55 years old with active or convalescent COVID-19.

The CDR3 DNA is TGTGCCAGCTCACCGTCAGCAGATACGCAGTATTTT. It codes for CASSPSADTQYF. The J gene is TRBJ2-3, the V gene TRBV18; D unresolved. In germline, CDR1 is KGHSH, CDR2 LQKENI. V lost 3 bases to trimming and J lost 4 bases, with 5 bases between them. The CDR3 has 12 residues.

The chain couples TRBV5-6 to TRBJ1-1, with TRBD1 as a possible D gene (6 bases). The CDR3 contains 14 residues. CDR1 is SGHDT and CDR2 is YYEEEE in the germline V gene. The V gene lost 2 bases and the J gene lost 4 bases, with 12 bases spanning the gap. The CDR3 coding sequence is TGTGCCAGCAGCTTAAGCAGGGGATTCACTGAAGCTTTCTTT. Protein sequence: CASSLSRGFTEAFF.

V and J are TRBV7-6 and TRBJ2-7; D gene ambiguous. The CDR3 is 12 residues long. Per germline, CDR1 SGHVS and CDR2 FNYEAQ. Deletions cut 6 bases from V and 6 bases from J, with 12 bases between. The CDR3 spells CASSFTTGEQYF. In DNA form, the CDR3 reads TGTGCCAGCAGTTTCACTACGGGCGAGCAGTACTTC.